This TCR beta chain was sequenced during a study of Ad26.COV2.S vaccination and SARS-CoV-2 variants. Clones were sequenced by immunoSEQ multiplex PCR, and TCRdb holds only the in-frame ones, with some missing. The sample includes a few hundred thousand clones, approximately 87% of them seen just once. With 6 bases removed from V and 4 bases from J, the gap between germline ends came to 16 bases. The germline V gene has CDR1 LNHDA and CDR2 SQIVND (reference sequence). This CDR3 spans 15 amino acids. The sample's treatment: about 20 received Ad26.COV2.S at low or high dose, single or two shots; 5 received placebo; per-sample allocation not given. Samples came from day 63 after the first vaccine or placebo injection.

The TCR was taken from a person aged 18-65 years who received the Ad26.COV2.S COVID-19 vaccine or a placebo. This rearrangement joins TRBV19 to TRBJ1-5; possibly TRBD1 for D (5 bases). The starting material was peripheral blood, obtained in a trial of Ad26.COV2.S vaccine versus placebo. Here the CDR3 reads CASSHQRGGNQPQHF. For the CDR3, the DNA is TGTGCCAGTAGCCACCAACGGGGGGGGAATCAGCCCCAGCATTTT.